These 18 T cell receptor beta chains originate from one sample sequenced in a study of blood T cell repertoires in COVID-19. Some clones are missing from TCRdb's copy, which holds only in-frame ones; the method was immunoSEQ multiplex PCR. The table has 200,000 to 250,000 clones, 82% seen once. The material sequenced was PBMCs or T cells enriched from blood (not recorded which). The receptor source for this set is a woman aged 55-70 years who had recovered from COVID-19.

J is TRBJ2-1 and V is TRBV7-2; 10 bases fit TRBD2. The V gene end was trimmed by 10 bases and the J gene end by 7 bases; junction bases not matched to a gene: 19. The CDR3 is 17 amino acids. Per germline, CDR1 SGHTA and CDR2 FQGNSA. The CDR3 DNA is TGTGCCATCCTCCCACTGGCTAGCGGGAGACCGGGGAATGAGCAGTTCTTC. Residues: CAILPLASGRPGNEQFF. The full variable domain, with the rest looked up from reference TRBV7-2 and TRBJ2-1, is GAGVSQSPSNKVTEKGKDVELRCDPISGHTALYWYRQSLGQGLEFLIYFQGNSAPDKSGLPSDRFSAERTGGSVSTLTIQRTQQEDSAVYLCAILPLASGRPGNEQFFGPGTRLTVL.

This clone was recorded once. The rearrangement uses TRBV21-1 and TRBJ2-7; no DNA check was done on the table's D call, TRBD2. TRBV21-1 is labeled a pseudogene. The CDR3 totals 17 residues. The CDR3 nucleotides are TGTGCCAGCGGAACCTATAATGGGGCGGGAGGGTTTGGCGAGCAGTACTTC. Protein: CASGTYNGAGGFGEQYF.

The chain links TRBV5-1 to TRBJ2-1; TRBD2 matches 12 bases. V dropped 4 bases and J dropped 0; count of bases not matched to a gene: 11. The germline gives CDR1 SGHRS, CDR2 YFSETQ. The CDR3 consists of 19 residues. The chain's CDR3 is CASSRRLAGGTSSYNEQFF. CDR3 sequence (DNA): TGCGCCAGCAGCCGCCGGCTAGCGGGGGGGACGAGCTCCTACAATGAGCAGTTCTTC.

This chain connects TRBV18 to TRBJ1-1; D is unresolved. Germline assignment: CDR1 KGHSH and CDR2 LQKENI. Trimming removed 4 bases from V and 0 bases from J, with 9 bases in between. This CDR3 comprises 14 residues. The CDR3 DNA reads TGTGCCAGCTCACAGACACCGATGAACACTGAAGCTTTCTTT. Protein: CASSQTPMNTEAFF.

This clone showed up just once. The genes are TRBV12-3 or TRBV12-4 and TRBJ2-5; tentative D call: TRBD2 (6 bases). Trimming pared 8 bases from V and 7 bases from J, leaving 17 bases between. The CDR3 is made up of 13 amino acids. This CDR3 reads CASAIGGVPTQYF. The DNA for the CDR3 is TGTGCCAGCGCTATCGGCGGGGTCCCGACCCAGTACTTC.

This chain uses TRBV5-6 with TRBJ2-3; 16 positions match TRBD2. The germline gives CDR1 SGHDT, CDR2 YYEEEE. Trimming took 4 bases from V and 5 from J; bases not matched to a gene: 4. The CDR3 spans 16 residues. DNA of the CDR3: TGTGCCAGCAGCCCGGGACTAGCGGGGGGGCAAGATACGCAGTATTTT. Amino acid sequence: CASSPGLAGGQDTQYF.

The chain joins TRBV2 to TRBJ2-1; TRBD2 might be the D (7 bases). Trimming cost V 0 bases and J 3 bases, with 24 bases left between them. The CDR3 extends over 20 amino acids. Germline V gene data show CDR1 as SNHLY and CDR2 as FYNNEI. The CDR3 reads CASSEAPYWGGPPLYNEQFF. CDR3 in DNA: TGTGCCAGCAGTGAAGCGCCTTATTGGGGGGGGCCCCCCCTCTACAATGAGCAGTTCTTC. Full variable domain (rest looked up from reference TRBV2 and TRBJ2-1): EPEVTQTPSHQVTQMGQEVILRCVPISNHLYFYWYRQILGQKVEFLVSFYNNEISEKSEIFDDQFSVERPDGSNFTLKIRSTKLEDSAMYFCASSEAPYWGGPPLYNEQFFGPGTRLTVL.

V usage is TRBV5-4 and J usage is TRBJ2-3; TRBD2 agrees at 9 bases. The CDR3 is 18 amino acids. Unmatched junction bases numbered 18, after V lost 4 bases and J lost 6 bases. Germline V gene sequence: CDR1 SGHNT, CDR2 YYREEE (reference sequence). In nucleotides, the CDR3 is TGTGCCAGCAGCGTTTATCTAGCGGGGCGCACCTTTGCTGATACGCAGTATTTT. This gives the protein CASSVYLAGRTFADTQYF.

The chain couples TRBV6-5 to TRBJ2-7, with a possible D match to TRBD2 (5 bases). Germline CDR1 is MNHEY and CDR2 is SVGAGI. This CDR3 region has 12 residues. Trimming removed 5 bases from V and 11 bases from J, with 16 bases in between. The CDR3 nucleotides are TGTGCCAGCAGTATGGGGAGACCCCGCAAGTACTTC. Its translation: CASSMGRPRKYF.

The genes are TRBV2 and TRBJ1-2, with a tentative D call TRBD1 (5 bases). V was trimmed by 10 bases and J by 4 bases, leaving 16 bases between them. Germline V gives CDR1 SNHLY, CDR2 FYNNEI. This CDR3 is 13 amino acids long. The CDR3 coding sequence is TGTGCCACGCACCTGACAGAAGGCTATGGCTACACCTTC. Residues: CATHLTEGYGYTF.

The chain is built from TRBV19 and TRBJ1-2; 7 nucleotides agree with TRBD1. From germline, CDR1 is LNHDA and CDR2 SQIVND (reference sequence). V lost 7 bases, J lost 8 bases, and 16 bases stayed unmatched. This CDR3 is 15 amino acids long. The DNA of the CDR3 is TGTGCCAGTACCCCCGGACAGGCGCAACTCGGGGGCTACACCTTC. Amino acids: CASTPGQAQLGGYTF.

V is TRBV14 and J is TRBJ1-6; 8 nucleotides match TRBD1. The germline gives CDR1 SGHDN, CDR2 FVKESK. J was trimmed by 9 bases and V by 2 bases; bases with no gene match: 9. There are 16 residues in the CDR3. This chain's CDR3 is CASSQRTGLRSSPLHF. CDR3 bases: TGTGCCAGCAGCCAACGGACAGGGTTACGGAGTTCACCCCTCCACTTT.

V gene TRBV5-6 combines with J gene TRBJ1-5; 11 nucleotides align to TRBD1. The length of the CDR3 is 15 residues. Trimming took 3 bases from V and 9 from J; bases not matched to a gene: 8. Germline V gene data show CDR1 as SGHDT and CDR2 as YYEEEE. The CDR3 loop is CASSSGTGGFLPQHF. The CDR3 nucleotides are TGTGCCAGCAGCTCCGGGACAGGGGGGTTTCTGCCCCAGCATTTT.

The V gene is TRBV9, the J gene TRBJ1-3; a possible D gene is TRBD1 (6 bases). The length of the CDR3 is 14 residues. Per germline, CDR1 SGDLS and CDR2 YYNGEE. V was trimmed by 3 bases and J by 1 base, leaving 8 bases between them. CDR3 nucleotide sequence: TGTGCCAGCAGCGGAACAGGGTCTGGAAACACCATATATTTT. Residues: CASSGTGSGNTIYF.

The V gene is TRBV7-8, the J gene TRBJ1-6; 9 bases are a match to TRBD1. Germline assignment: CDR1 SGHVS and CDR2 FQNEAQ. The CDR3 sequence is 19 residues long. Trimming took 5 bases from V and 4 from J; bases not matched to a gene: 15. CDR3 loop: CASSQATRTGVGYNSPLHF. CDR3 nucleotides: TGTGCCAGCAGCCAAGCGACCCGGACAGGGGTTGGATATAATTCACCCCTCCACTTT.

The V gene is TRBV7-9, the J gene TRBJ1-2; maybe TRBD1 (6 bases). Germline values: CDR1 SEHNR, CDR2 FQNEAQ (reference sequence). Trimming cost V 7 bases and J 8 bases, with 20 bases left between them. The CDR3 contains 14 residues. Written as DNA, the CDR3 is TGTGCCAGCACCCAGAGGATCAACAGGGACGGCTACACCTTC. This translates into CASTQRINRDGYTF.

The V gene is TRBV7-2, the J gene TRBJ2-2, with 13 bases aligning to TRBD2. Germline V gene lookup returns CDR1 SGHTA and CDR2 FQGNSA. The CDR3 consists of 16 residues. V lost 5 bases, J lost 6 bases, and 6 bases stayed unmatched. The CDR3 here is CASSQWTSGSSGELFF. The CDR3, as DNA: TGTGCCAGCAGCCAATGGACTAGCGGGAGTTCCGGGGAGCTGTTTTTT.

A few counts support this clone. The chain combines TRBV4-3 with TRBJ1-1; a possible D gene is TRBD1 (6 bases). CDR3 length: 16 amino acids. Looked up from germline, CDR1 is LGHNA and CDR2 is YSLEER. Trimming cost V 2 bases and J 6 bases, with 19 bases left between them. CDR3 DNA: TGCGCCAGCAGCCAATCAACAGGAACAGGGAGATCTGAAGCTTTCTTT. Translating it yields CASSQSTGTGRSEAFF.